These 29 T cell receptor beta chains came from one sample sequenced in a study of T-cell memory formation after mild COVID-19. TCRdb passed the 5' RACE reads through MiXCR, listing each CDR3 protein once. The table has about 610,000 distinct CDR3 sequences, roughly 17% seen once. Material for sequencing was PBMCs or a T cell subset sorted from them (not recorded which). The receptor source for this set is an adult woman who had mild COVID-19 (a few samples of this study predate the infection). Cell type and time point are not known.

The chain carries TRBV7-6 and TRBJ2-1; 7 bases map to TRBD2. The CDR3 is 17 amino acids. The germline V gene has CDR1 SGHVS and CDR2 FNYEAQ. Trimming removed 5 bases from V and 4 bases from J; junction bases left unmatched: 14. The CDR3 DNA reads TGTGCCAGCAGCCTATCATTCTTGACGGGGGGTTACAATGAGCAGTTCTTC. Encoded protein: CASSLSFLTGGYNEQFF.

The chain has TRBV5-1 and TRBJ2-7; D may be TRBD2 (6 bases). Germline CDR1 and CDR2: SGHRS and YFSETQ. Trimming took off 0 bases at V and 0 bases at J, with 13 bases between the two ends. The CDR3 length is 16 residues. Here the CDR3 DNA reads TGCGCCAGCAGCTTGGACGCGGGGACGTCCTCCTACGAGCAGTACTTC. It translates to CASSLDAGTSSYEQYF.

This clonotype showed up just a few times. The chain has TRBV12-3 or TRBV12-4 and TRBJ2-1; 7 bases are shared with TRBD1. This CDR3 is 15 amino acids long. With 2 bases clipped from V and 3 bases from J, the junction kept 4 bases outside the gene matches. In DNA form, the CDR3 reads TGTGCCAGCAGTTTAAAGGGGGCCGGCTACAATGAGCAGTTCTTC. Residues: CASSLKGAGYNEQFF.

This clonotype came up many times. The chain combines TRBV29-1 with TRBJ1-1, with D maybe TRBD1 (5 bases). CDR1 is SQVTM, CDR2 ANQGSEA, per germline. The V end was cut by 6 bases, the J end by 5 bases, with 10 bases between. The CDR3 is 11 residues long. The CDR3 reads CSVLGGTEAFF. The CDR3 coding sequence is TGCAGCGTCTTGGGGGGTACTGAAGCTTTCTTT. The full variable domain, completed using reference TRBV29-1 and TRBJ1-1, is SAVISQKPSRDICQRGTSLTIQCQVDSQVTMMFWYRQQPGQSLTLIATANQGSEATYESGFVIDKFPISRPNLTFSTLTVSNMSPEDSSIYLCSVLGGTEAFFGQGTRLTVV.

This clonotype occurred a few times. V gene TRBV12-3 or TRBV12-4 combines with J gene TRBJ1-1; D possibly corresponds to TRBD1 (5 bases). The V end was cut by 6 bases, the J end by 5 bases, with 16 bases between. CDR3 length: 14 amino acids. As DNA, the CDR3 is TGTGCCAGCAGCACCAGGGTGAGTGGGACTGAAGCTTTCTTT. Its protein product is CASSTRVSGTEAFF.

The chain links TRBV30 to TRBJ2-5, with 15 bases fitting TRBD2. The CDR3 loop spans 15 amino acids. Germline-derived CDR1 and CDR2 are GTSNPN and SVGIG (reference sequence). V was pared by 5 bases and J by 4 bases, with 5 bases of the junction left unmatched. In DNA, the CDR3 is TGTGCCTGGTCGACGGGACTAGCGGGAGGAGAGACCCAGTACTTC. This encodes CAWSTGLAGGETQYF.

The table lists this clonotype with a few counts. V is TRBV9 and J is TRBJ1-6; D gene uncertain. CDR3 size: 16 residues. Germline V gene data show CDR1 as SGDLS and CDR2 as YYNGEE. Trimming removed 0 bases from V and 2 bases from J, with 9 bases in between. The CDR3 loop reads CASSVGGSPYNSPLHF. As DNA, the CDR3 is TGTGCCAGCAGCGTAGGAGGGTCGCCCTATAATTCACCCCTCCACTTT. Filled out from reference TRBV9 and TRBJ1-6, the complete variable domain reads DSGVTQTPKHLITATGQRVTLRCSPRSGDLSVYWYQQSLDQGLQFLIQYYNGEERAKGNILERFSAQQFPDLHSELNLSSLELGDSALYFCASSVGGSPYNSPLHFGNGTRLTVT.

This clonotype was seen more than once but under ten times. The chain combines TRBV20-1 with TRBJ1-1, with TRBD1 matching over 9 bases. The CDR3 has 13 amino acids. Germline CDR1 and CDR2: DFQATT and SNEGSKA (reference sequence). V lost 5 bases and J lost 5; bases outside the gene matches: 6. CDR3 DNA sequence: TGCAGTGCTTTTTTTGGGACAGGGACTGAAGCTTTCTTT. It is translated as CSAFFGTGTEAFF.

CDR3 amino acids: CATVRINGNTEAFF. CDR3 DNA sequence: TGTGCCACTGTTCGGATCAATGGGAACACTGAAGCTTTCTTT. The V gene is TRBV6-5, the J gene TRBJ1-1; no clear D. The germline V gene encodes CDR1 MNHEY and CDR2 SVGAGI. This CDR3 comprises 14 residues. Trimming stripped 10 bases from V and 1 base from J, with 16 bases between.

This chain connects TRBV18 to TRBJ1-1; the D gene is possibly TRBD1 (5 bases). This CDR3 has 14 residues. The germline V and J ends were trimmed by 2 bases and 4 bases, with 11 bases remaining between them. Germline loops: CDR1 KGHSH, CDR2 LQKENI. CDR3 amino acids: CASSPDGGVTEAFF. The CDR3 DNA sequence: TGTGCCAGCTCACCAGACGGGGGTGTCACTGAAGCTTTCTTT. Drawing the rest from reference TRBV18 and TRBJ1-1, the complete variable domain is NAGVMQNPRHLVRRRGQEARLRCSPMKGHSHVYWYRQLPEEGLKFMVYLQKENIIDESGMPKERFSAEFPKEGPSILRIQQVVRGDSAAYFCASSPDGGVTEAFFGQGTRLTVV.

This sequence joins TRBV7-2 and TRBJ2-2, with unresolved D. Germline CDR1 is SGHTA and CDR2 is FQGNSA. This CDR3 spans 14 amino acids. Trimming took off 0 bases at V and 6 bases at J, with 8 bases between the two ends. CDR3 region: CASSLARGPGELFF. For the CDR3, the DNA is TGTGCCAGCAGCTTAGCGCGTGGCCCCGGGGAGCTGTTTTTT.

In its sample, this clonotype was seen a few times. In nucleotides, the CDR3 is TGTGCCAGCAGCTTAGTCTGGGGGGCCCACTTAACAGATACGCAGTATTTT. It translates to CASSLVWGAHLTDTQYF. J is TRBJ2-3 and V is TRBV11-2, with D perhaps assigned TRBD1 or TRBD2 (6 bases each). Trimming stripped 1 base from V and 3 bases from J, with 17 bases between. This CDR3 spans 17 amino acids. CDR1 is SGHAT, CDR2 FQNNGV, per germline.

There are a few counts of this clonotype. The gene calls are TRBV7-2 and TRBJ2-7; D is perhaps TRBD1 (6 bases). This CDR3 is built from 16 residues. Germline CDR1 is SGHTA and CDR2 is FQGNSA. V shed 1 base and J shed 4 bases, with 17 bases lying between them. The CDR3 loop is CASSLGGQLRVYEQYF. CDR3 sequence (DNA): TGTGCCAGCAGCTTAGGCGGACAGCTCCGAGTTTACGAGCAGTACTTC.

The genes are TRBV7-2 and TRBJ1-2; D not certain. Trimming left V 5 bases short and J 2 bases short, with 12 bases between. CDR1 is SGHTA, CDR2 FQGNSA, per germline. This CDR3 contains 14 residues. The CDR3 region has the DNA TGTGCCAGCAGCACACGATTGCCCAACTATGGCTACACCTTC. This codes for CASSTRLPNYGYTF. The whole variable domain, filled in from reference TRBV7-2 and TRBJ1-2, reads GAGVSQSPSNKVTEKGKDVELRCDPISGHTALYWYRQSLGQGLEFLIYFQGNSAPDKSGLPSDRFSAERTGGSVSTLTIQRTQQEDSAVYLCASSTRLPNYGYTFGSGTRLTVV.

The chain links TRBV6-4 to TRBJ2-3, with 10 bases aligning to TRBD2. Germline V gives CDR1 MRHNA, CDR2 SNTAGT. V lost 6 bases to trimming and J lost 4 bases; unmatched junction nucleotides: 10. The CDR3 length is 16 residues. In DNA form, the CDR3 reads TGTGCCAGCAGGGAGAGGAGCGGGGGGGCCTCAGATACGCAGTATTTT. As protein: CASRERSGGASDTQYF.

In DNA form, the CDR3 reads TGTGCCAGCAGTGACGGGCACCACTCTGGGGCCAACGTCCTGACTTTC. It translates to CASSDGHHSGANVLTF. The chain recombines TRBV6-4 with TRBJ2-6; no definite D call. V was cut by 2 bases and J by 0 bases, with 8 bases left in between. Germline lookup yields CDR1 MRHNA and CDR2 SNTAGT. CDR3 length equals 16 residues.

This clonotype was counted only a few times. This rearrangement joins TRBV11-2 to TRBJ2-1; D gene unclear. V dropped 8 bases and J dropped 4 bases, with 12 bases sitting between them. This CDR3 has 13 amino acids. Germline assignment: CDR1 SGHAT and CDR2 FQNNGV. CDR3: CASGVRKYNEQFF. The CDR3 coding sequence is TGTGCCAGCGGGGTTCGAAAGTACAATGAGCAGTTCTTC.

The rearrangement uses TRBV3-1 and TRBJ1-6; a weak D match, TRBD1 (6 bases). CDR3 length equals 15 residues. The germline V gene encodes CDR1 LGHDT and CDR2 YNNKEL (reference sequence). V was clipped by 3 bases and J by 10 bases, with 16 bases between them. CDR3 coding DNA: TGTGCCAGCAGCCACCTACAGGGATTGGGATCACCCCTCCACTTT. It translates to CASSHLQGLGSPLHF.

CDR3 loop: CASTLDINYGYTF. As DNA, the CDR3 is TGCGCCAGCACCCTGGACATCAACTATGGCTACACCTTC. The rearrangement joins TRBV5-1 to TRBJ1-2, with D possibly TRBD1 on 5 matching bases. Germline CDR1 is SGHRS and CDR2 is YFSETQ. Trimming removed 6 bases from V and 2 bases from J, with 11 bases in between. The CDR3 contains 13 residues.

This clonotype was counted between two and nine times. The chain combines TRBV20-1 with TRBJ1-1; the D is unclear. The CDR3 loop spans 14 amino acids. Trimming removed 3 bases at V and 2 bases at J, with 13 bases between. Germline V gene sequence: CDR1 DFQATT, CDR2 SNEGSKA (reference sequence). The CDR3 sequence: CSARTGGPNTEAFF. The CDR3 DNA sequence: TGCAGTGCTAGGACCGGCGGGCCCAACACTGAAGCTTTCTTT.

This clonotype was seen at least ten times. The genes are TRBV20-1 and TRBJ1-1, with D possibly matching TRBD1 (5 bases). The V end lost 1 base, the J end lost 1 base, and 16 bases lay between the germline ends. Per germline, CDR1 DFQATT and CDR2 SNEGSKA (reference sequence). The CDR3 spans 16 residues. Here the CDR3 DNA reads TGCAGTGCTAGAGCGGGTGGCAGGGCCCCGAACACTGAAGCTTTCTTT. Residues: CSARAGGRAPNTEAFF.

In this sample, this clonotype turned up a few times. The chain carries TRBV7-8 and TRBJ2-1; D could derive from TRBD1 or TRBD2 (7 bases each). The CDR3 length is 14 residues. V lost 6 bases to trimming and J lost 10 bases, with 19 bases between them. CDR1 is SGHVS and CDR2 is FQNEAQ in the germline V gene. Here the CDR3 reads CASSRSGGDREQFF. CDR3 nucleotides: TGTGCCAGCAGTCGATCAGGGGGGGACCGGGAGCAGTTCTTC.

The table lists this clonotype with a few counts. The rearrangement uses TRBV4-3 and TRBJ2-3; 11 bases match TRBD2. V gave up 4 bases and J gave up 4 bases; unmatched junction bases: 4. Germline V lookup: CDR1 LGHNA, CDR2 YSLEER. There are 15 residues in the CDR3. CDR3 loop: CASSLTSGRSDTQYF. CDR3 in DNA: TGCGCCAGCAGCCTTACTAGCGGGAGATCAGATACGCAGTATTTT.

V and J are TRBV5-4 and TRBJ2-3; possibly TRBD1 for D (5 bases). This CDR3 is built from 14 residues. The V and J ends lost 3 bases and 4 bases respectively, with 12 bases between them. Germline loops: CDR1 SGHNT, CDR2 YYREEE (reference sequence). CDR3 protein: CASSSPQGSDTQYF. The CDR3 DNA sequence: TGTGCCAGCAGCTCCCCGCAGGGTTCAGATACGCAGTATTTT. Drawing the rest from reference TRBV5-4 and TRBJ2-3, the complete variable domain is ETGVTQSPTHLIKTRGQQVTLRCSSQSGHNTVSWYQQALGQGPQFIFQYYREEENGRGNFPPRFSGLQFPNYSSELNVNALELDDSALYLCASSSPQGSDTQYFGPGTRLTVL.

This clonotype was seen a few times. J is TRBJ1-1 and V is TRBV20-1; 11 bases fit TRBD1. Germline values: CDR1 DFQATT, CDR2 SNEGSKA (reference sequence). This CDR3 is 16 amino acids long. V dropped 2 bases and J dropped 0; count of bases not matched to a gene: 5. In DNA form, the CDR3 reads TGCAGTGCTAGATTGGACAGGGGGCATATGAACACTGAAGCTTTCTTT. It specifies CSARLDRGHMNTEAFF.

A few counts support this clonotype. The chain uses TRBV29-1 and TRBJ2-7; 7 nucleotides agree with TRBD1. Germline CDR1 reads SQVTM; CDR2 reads ANQGSEA. V lost 4 bases to trimming and J lost 3 bases; unmatched junction nucleotides: 12. The CDR3 extends over 15 amino acids. The CDR3 DNA follows: TGCAGCGTTGGGAGCCGGGACAGTACCTTCTACGAGCAGTACTTC. Translation: CSVGSRDSTFYEQYF.

The chain combines TRBV28 with TRBJ1-6, with D maybe TRBD1 (5 bases). The CDR3 runs to 12 residues. Germline V CDR1 and CDR2: MDHEN, SYDVKM. V shed 6 bases and J shed 11 bases, with 11 bases lying between them. CDR3 DNA sequence: TGTGCCAGCAGGGGGCTCGAAACACCCCTCCACTTT. It is translated as CASRGLETPLHF.

This chain joins TRBV5-1 and TRBJ2-3; D remains unclear. Trimming removed 0 bases at V and 2 bases at J, with 13 bases between. Per the germline V gene, CDR1 is SGHRS and CDR2 is YFSETQ. The CDR3 sequence is 16 residues long. The CDR3 DNA is TGCGCCAGCAGCTTGGAGCAGGCCCTCTCCACAGATACGCAGTATTTT. It translates to CASSLEQALSTDTQYF.

This chain joins TRBV3-1 and TRBJ1-1; the match to TRBD1 covers 7 bases. Germline trimming cut 0 bases from V and 5 bases from J; bases unmatched to any gene: 6. This CDR3 region has 15 residues. Germline CDR1 and CDR2: LGHDT and YNNKEL (reference sequence). For the CDR3, the DNA is TGTGCCAGCAGCCAAGAAAAGTACAGGGGTACTGAAGCTTTCTTT. This sequence encodes CASSQEKYRGTEAFF.